This T cell receptor beta chain is drawn from a study of shared clonotypes between healthy human individuals. Naive CD8 cells lacked CD45RO and underwent positive selection for CCR7, leaving out terminally differentiated effector memory CD45RA+ cells. The CDR3 has 14 residues. Per germline, CDR1 SGHRS and CDR2 YFSETQ. Trimming shortened V by 1 base and J by 9 bases, and 17 bases separated the two germline ends. The assay was immunoSEQ multiplex PCR, and TCRdb's table has in-frame clones only and misses some. The sample gives 700,000 to 950,000 clones, 96% of which show up once; under 0.3% is in the top ten. A single count supports this clone. Its matching antigen is unknown. Whole-study findings and limits: It was only blood that was sampled, and tissue repertoires likely differ. Enrolling few donors narrowed the genetic and exposure-history diversity that was represented.

This TCR was recovered from a man aged 30 to 45 in good health. The chain uses TRBV5-1 and TRBJ2-7; D may be TRBD1 or TRBD2 (6 bases each). The source material was naive CD8+ T cells sorted from blood. Written as DNA, the CDR3 is TGCGCCAGCAGCTTGTACCCAGGGGACTCAGGGCAGTACTTC. Encoded protein: CASSLYPGDSGQYF.